This T cell receptor (beta chain) was recorded in a study of shared clonotypes between healthy human individuals. Study results and caveats: Sample collection involved blood only; tissue repertoires are likely different.

Remarks on this clone: The antigen remains undetermined.

Donors had no recently reported acute infections or vaccinations and were HIV-negative. The run depth of the assay was deep. Here immunoSEQ multiplex PCR was the method, and the copy in TCRdb shows in-frame clones only, minus some. This sample has about 500,000 clones, with 75% to 80% found just once. The V end was cut by 2 bases, the J end by 0 bases, with 8 bases between. The CDR3 covers 14 residues. The germline CDR1 and CDR2 sequences are MNHNS and SASEGT. The rearrangement uses TRBV6-1 and TRBJ2-7; a weak D match, TRBD1 (5 bases). This TCR came from a middle-aged woman in good health. Some clones in this sample may be carry-over from other donors' samples. The sequenced sample consisted of PBMCs. This chain's CDR3 is CASSEPRDSYEQYF. The CDR3, as DNA: TGTGCCAGCAGTGAACCCAGGGACTCCTACGAGCAGTACTTC.